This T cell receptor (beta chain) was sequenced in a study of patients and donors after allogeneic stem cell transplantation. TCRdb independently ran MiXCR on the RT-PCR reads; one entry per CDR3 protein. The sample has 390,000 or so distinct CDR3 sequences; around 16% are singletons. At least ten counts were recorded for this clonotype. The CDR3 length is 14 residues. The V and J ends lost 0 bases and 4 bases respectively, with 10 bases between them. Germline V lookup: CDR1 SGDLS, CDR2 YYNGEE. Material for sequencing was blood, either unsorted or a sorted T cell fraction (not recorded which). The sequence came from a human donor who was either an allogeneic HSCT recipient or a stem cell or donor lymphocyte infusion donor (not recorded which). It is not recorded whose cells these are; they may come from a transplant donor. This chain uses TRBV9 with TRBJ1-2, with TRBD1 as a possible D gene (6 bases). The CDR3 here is CASSVGGGTYGYTF. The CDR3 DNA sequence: TGTGCCAGCAGCGTAGGGGGGGGCACCTATGGCTACACCTTC. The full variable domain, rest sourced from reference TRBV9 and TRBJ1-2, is DSGVTQTPKHLITATGQRVTLRCSPRSGDLSVYWYQQSLDQGLQFLIQYYNGEERAKGNILERFSAQQFPDLHSELNLSSLELGDSALYFCASSVGGGTYGYTFGSGTRLTVV.